These T cell receptor beta chains were read from a single sample in a study of T cell clones after liver transplantation. Sequencing used immunoSEQ multiplex PCR; TCRdb keeps in-frame clones, though not all of them. The data show 20,000 to 30,000 clones, with approximately 71% seen just once and about 3% held by the top ten. The material sequenced was CD4+ T cells from blood, taken before liver transplant. These receptors were obtained from a human donor who received a liver transplant. Each CDR3 is given with its conserved first and last residue. The D gene is left open where the match is weak. Only some rows state a clone size, as once, few, many or a class for expanded clones.

d_call | clone_size | j_call | v_call | cdr3_nt | cdr3_aa
. | . | TRBJ2-5 | TRBV9 | TGTGCCAGCAGCGTTTACCCCGGGGAGACCCAGTACTTC | CASSVYPGETQYF
. | few | TRBJ2-3 | TRBV6-5 | TGTGCCAGCACCTTTACAGATACGCAGTATTTT | CASTFTDTQYF
. | few | TRBJ1-5 | TRBV19 | TGTGCCAGTACTGTGGGCTATAGCAATCAGCCCCAGCATTTT | CASTVGYSNQPQHF
TRBD2 | . | TRBJ2-1 | TRBV5-1 | TGCGCCAGCAGCTTGGTGGCGGGAGGGGTCTATGAGCAGTTCTTC | CASSLVAGGVYEQFF
. | . | TRBJ1-3 | TRBV7-8 | TGTGCCAGCAGCCCCCCGGGTGGTAGCTCTGGAAACACCATATATTTT | CASSPPGGSSGNTIYF
. | few | TRBJ1-1 | TRBV28 | TGTGCCAGCAGTTTGAACGACCTCATAATGAACACTGAAGCTTTCTTT | CASSLNDLIMNTEAFF
TRBD2 | . | TRBJ2-1 | TRBV7-6 | TGTGCCAGCAGCACCTCCGGGACTAGCGGGAGTCAAGATGAGCAGTTCTTC | CASSTSGTSGSQDEQFF
. | . | TRBJ2-5 | TRBV28 | TGTGCCAGCAGCCTAGTCCGAGAGACCCAGTACTTC | CASSLVRETQYF
. | . | TRBJ2-3 | TRBV18 | TGTGCCAGCTCACCTTCTTTTGGTGGAGATACGCAGTATTTT | CASSPSFGGDTQYF
TRBD1 | . | TRBJ1-1 | TRBV19 | TGTGCCAGTAGTACAACAGGGGCTCAGAACACTGAAGCTTTCTTT | CASSTTGAQNTEAFF
. | . | TRBJ2-5 | TRBV6-5 | TGTGCCAGCAGTGGGCAAGAGACCCAGTACTTC | CASSGQETQYF
. | . | TRBJ1-4 | TRBV28 | TGTGCCAGCAGTCCCCGCAGGGCTGAAAAACTGTTTTTT | CASSPRRAEKLFF
TRBD2 | . | TRBJ2-5 | TRBV28 | TGTGCCAGCAGCCACCGGCTAGCGGGGGGGGAGACCCAGTACTTC | CASSHRLAGGETQYF
TRBD1 | . | TRBJ1-6 | TRBV11-3 | TGTGCCAGCAGCGACGGTGGGACAGTGAACACCTCACCCCTCCACTTT | CASSDGGTVNTSPLHF
. | . | TRBJ1-6 | TRBV14 | TGTGCCAGCAGCCCCCACCGCGGGGGGGCGAGCGATAATTCACCCCTCCACTTT | CASSPHRGGASDNSPLHF
. | . | TRBJ2-1 | TRBV28 | TGTGCCAGCAGTTTATCGGTCACCAATGAGCAGTTCTTC | CASSLSVTNEQFF
TRBD2 | once | TRBJ2-5 | TRBV6-5 | TGTGCCAGCAGTTACTCGAGCGGGATCCAGTACTTC | CASSYSSGIQYF
. | . | TRBJ1-4 | TRBV19 | TGTGCCAGTAGCTTACGGAGAAATGAAAAACTGTTTTTT | CASSLRRNEKLFF
. | . | TRBJ2-7 | TRBV7-9 | TGTGCCAGCAGCTTCGGACAGAGTACCTACGAGCAGTACTTC | CASSFGQSTYEQYF
TRBD2 | . | TRBJ2-3 | TRBV28 | TGTGCCTCAGCGGGGGTGAGCACAGATACGCAGTATTTT | CASAGVSTDTQYF
. | few | TRBJ1-2 | TRBV5-3 | TGTGCCAGAAGCTCCGGACGGTCCGGGGCCTATGGCTACACCTTC | CARSSGRSGAYGYTF
. | few | TRBJ2-7 | TRBV5-1 | TGCGCCAGCAGCTTGGAAGTATCCTACGAGCAGTACTTC | CASSLEVSYEQYF
. | once | TRBJ2-1 | TRBV11-3 | TGTGCCAGCAGCTTAACGCGCAACAACAATGAGCAGTTCTTC | CASSLTRNNNEQFF
. | . | TRBJ1-1 | TRBV11-2 | TGTGCCAGCAGCTTACAGGGCACTGAAGCTTTCTTT | CASSLQGTEAFF
TRBD1 | . | TRBJ2-3 | TRBV6-5 | TGTGCCAGCAGCAGACAGGGGGCAGATACGCAGTATTTT | CASSRQGADTQYF
. | few | TRBJ2-7 | TRBV10-2 | TGCGCCAGCAGTGAGTCTAGCACCATCTACGAGCAGTACTTC | CASSESSTIYEQYF
. | . | TRBJ1-5 | TRBV6-1 | TGTGCCAGCAGTGGACAAAAGGCCGGGAATCAGCCCCAGCATTTT | CASSGQKAGNQPQHF
TRBD1 | . | TRBJ1-5 | TRBV19 | TGTGCCAGTAGTAAAGACGGGACAGGTTTTGCGTGGCAGCCCCAGCATTTT | CASSKDGTGFAWQPQHF
. | few | TRBJ1-6 | TRBV7-9 | TGTGCCAGCAGCTTAGAACAGTATAATTCACCCCTCCACTTT | CASSLEQYNSPLHF
. | once | TRBJ1-1 | TRBV5-1 | TGCGCCAGCACAACCGGGACGGCAAACACTGAAGCTTTCTTT | CASTTGTANTEAFF
TRBD1 | few | TRBJ1-6 | TRBV27 | TGTGCCAGCAGCCGGATCCCGACAGGGGGCTTTGATTCACCCCTCCACTTT | CASSRIPTGGFDSPLHF
. | . | TRBJ1-1 | TRBV2 | TGTGCCAGCAGTGAACAGGGGAACACTGAAGCTTTCTTT | CASSEQGNTEAFF